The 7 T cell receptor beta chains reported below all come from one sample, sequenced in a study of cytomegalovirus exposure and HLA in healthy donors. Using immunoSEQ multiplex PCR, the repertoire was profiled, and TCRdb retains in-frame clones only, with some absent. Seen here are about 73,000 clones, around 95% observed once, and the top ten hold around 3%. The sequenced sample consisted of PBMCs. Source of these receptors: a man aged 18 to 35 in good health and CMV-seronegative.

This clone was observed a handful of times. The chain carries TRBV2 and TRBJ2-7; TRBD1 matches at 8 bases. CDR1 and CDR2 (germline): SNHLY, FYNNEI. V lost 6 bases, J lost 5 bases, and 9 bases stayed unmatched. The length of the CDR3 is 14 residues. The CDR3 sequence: CASRIQGAVDEQYF. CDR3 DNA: TGTGCCAGCAGAATCCAGGGGGCAGTGGACGAGCAGTACTTC.

CDR3 region: CASNTRGGAGGETQYF. CDR3 bases: TGTGCCAGCAACACTCGCGGTGGGGCAGGCGGAGAGACCCAGTACTTC. The chain combines TRBV5-8 with TRBJ2-5; a weak D match, TRBD1 (5 bases). The CDR3 runs 16 residues. V was trimmed by 6 bases and J by 4 bases, leaving 22 bases between them. CDR1 and CDR2 from the germline V gene are SGHTS and YDEGEE. Variable domain in full (rest from reference TRBV5-8 and TRBJ2-5): EAGVTQSPTHLIKTRGQQATLRCSPISGHTSVYWYQQALGLGLQFLLWYDEGEERNRGNFPPRFSGRQFPNYSSELNVNALELEDSALYLCASNTRGGAGGETQYFGPGTRLLVL.

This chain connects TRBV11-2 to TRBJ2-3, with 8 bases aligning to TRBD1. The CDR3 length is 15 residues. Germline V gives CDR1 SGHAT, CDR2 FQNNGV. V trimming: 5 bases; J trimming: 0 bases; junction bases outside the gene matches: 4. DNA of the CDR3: TGTGCCAGCAGCCCAGGACAGGGAAGCACAGATACGCAGTATTTT. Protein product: CASSPGQGSTDTQYF. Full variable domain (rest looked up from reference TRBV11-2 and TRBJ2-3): EAGVAQSPRYKIIEKRQSVAFWCNPISGHATLYWYQQILGQGPKLLIQFQNNGVVDDSQLPKDRFSAERLKGVDSTLKIQPAKLEDSAVYLCASSPGQGSTDTQYFGPGTRLTVL.

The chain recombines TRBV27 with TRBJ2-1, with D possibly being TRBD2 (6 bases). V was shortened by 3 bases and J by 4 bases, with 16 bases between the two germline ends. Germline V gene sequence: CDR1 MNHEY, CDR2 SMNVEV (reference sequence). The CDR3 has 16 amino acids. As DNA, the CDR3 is TGTGCCAGCAGTTTCGGCTGGGCTAGCGAGTACAATGAGCAGTTCTTC. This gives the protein CASSFGWASEYNEQFF.

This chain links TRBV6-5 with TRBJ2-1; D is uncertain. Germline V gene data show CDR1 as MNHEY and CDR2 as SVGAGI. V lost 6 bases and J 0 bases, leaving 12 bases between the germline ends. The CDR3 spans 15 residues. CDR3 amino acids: CASRTIRSSYNEQFF. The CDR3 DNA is TGTGCCAGCAGGACCATACGGAGCTCCTACAATGAGCAGTTCTTC.

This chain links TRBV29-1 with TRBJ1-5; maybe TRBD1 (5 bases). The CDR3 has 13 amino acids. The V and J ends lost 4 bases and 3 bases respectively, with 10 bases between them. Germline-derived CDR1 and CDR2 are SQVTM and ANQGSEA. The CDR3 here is CSVAVGVNQPQHF. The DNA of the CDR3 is TGCAGCGTTGCGGTAGGGGTCAATCAGCCCCAGCATTTT.

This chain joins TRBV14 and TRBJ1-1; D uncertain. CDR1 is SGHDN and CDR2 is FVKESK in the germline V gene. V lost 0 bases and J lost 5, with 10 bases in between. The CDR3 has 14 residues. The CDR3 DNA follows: TGTGCCAGCAGCCAAGAATGGAGAGGGACTGAAGCTTTCTTT. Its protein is CASSQEWRGTEAFF.